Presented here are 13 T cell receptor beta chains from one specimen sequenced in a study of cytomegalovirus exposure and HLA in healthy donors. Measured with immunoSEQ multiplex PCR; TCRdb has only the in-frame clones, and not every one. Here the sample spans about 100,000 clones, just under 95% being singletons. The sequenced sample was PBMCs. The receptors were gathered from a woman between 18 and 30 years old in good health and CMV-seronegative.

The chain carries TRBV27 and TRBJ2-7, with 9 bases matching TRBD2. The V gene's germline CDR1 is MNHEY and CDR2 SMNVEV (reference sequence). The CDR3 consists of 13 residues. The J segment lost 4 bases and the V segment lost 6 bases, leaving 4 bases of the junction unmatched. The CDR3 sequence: CASSGAGGYEQYF. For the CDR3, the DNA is TGTGCCAGCAGCGGAGCGGGAGGTTACGAGCAGTACTTC.

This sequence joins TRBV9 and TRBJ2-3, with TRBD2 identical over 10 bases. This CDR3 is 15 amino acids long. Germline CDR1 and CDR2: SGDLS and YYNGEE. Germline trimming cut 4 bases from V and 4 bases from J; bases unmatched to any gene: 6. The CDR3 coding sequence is TGTGCCAGCAGCACCGGGACTAGCGCAGCAGATACGCAGTATTTT. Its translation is CASSTGTSAADTQYF. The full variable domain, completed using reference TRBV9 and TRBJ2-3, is DSGVTQTPKHLITATGQRVTLRCSPRSGDLSVYWYQQSLDQGLQFLIQYYNGEERAKGNILERFSAQQFPDLHSELNLSSLELGDSALYFCASSTGTSAADTQYFGPGTRLTVL.

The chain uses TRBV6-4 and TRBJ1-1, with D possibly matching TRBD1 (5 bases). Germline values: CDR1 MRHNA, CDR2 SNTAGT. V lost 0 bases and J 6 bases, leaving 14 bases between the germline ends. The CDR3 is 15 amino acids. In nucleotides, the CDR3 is TGTGCCAGCAGTGACTCGGTGGGGGGGGTCGCTGAAGCTTTCTTT. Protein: CASSDSVGGVAEAFF.

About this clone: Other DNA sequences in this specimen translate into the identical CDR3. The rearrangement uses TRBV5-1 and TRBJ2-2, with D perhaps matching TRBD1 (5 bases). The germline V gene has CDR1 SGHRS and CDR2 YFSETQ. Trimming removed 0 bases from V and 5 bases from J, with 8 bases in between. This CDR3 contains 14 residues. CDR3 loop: CASSLGQGTGELFF. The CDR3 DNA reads TGCGCCAGCAGCTTGGGGCAGGGTACCGGGGAGCTGTTTTTT.

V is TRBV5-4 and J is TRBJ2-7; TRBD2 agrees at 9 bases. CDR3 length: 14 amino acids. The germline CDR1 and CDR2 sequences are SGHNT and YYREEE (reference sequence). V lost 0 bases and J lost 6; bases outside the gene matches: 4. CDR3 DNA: TGTGCCAGCAGCTTGGACCGCGGGGGGGTCGAGCAGTACTTC. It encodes CASSLDRGGVEQYF.

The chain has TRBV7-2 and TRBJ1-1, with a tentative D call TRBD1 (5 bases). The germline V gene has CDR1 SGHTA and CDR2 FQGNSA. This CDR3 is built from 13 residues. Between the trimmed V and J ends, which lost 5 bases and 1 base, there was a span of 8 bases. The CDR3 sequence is CASSPGQNTEAFF. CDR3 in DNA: TGTGCCAGCAGCCCCGGACAGAACACTGAAGCTTTCTTT.

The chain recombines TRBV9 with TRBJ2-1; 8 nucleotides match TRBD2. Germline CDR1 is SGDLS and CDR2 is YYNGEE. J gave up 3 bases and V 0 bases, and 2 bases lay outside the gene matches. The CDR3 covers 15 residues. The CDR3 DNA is TGTGCCAGCAGCGTAGGACTAGCGAACTACAATGAGCAGTTCTTC. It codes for CASSVGLANYNEQFF.

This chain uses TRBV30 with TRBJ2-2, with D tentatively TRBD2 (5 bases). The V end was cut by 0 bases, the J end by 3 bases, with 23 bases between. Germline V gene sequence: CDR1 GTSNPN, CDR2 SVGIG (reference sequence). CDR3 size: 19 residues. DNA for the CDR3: TGTGCCTGGAGTGTACCCCCTTTGCGTAGCGACGGGGACACCGGGGAGCTGTTTTTT. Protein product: CAWSVPPLRSDGDTGELFF.

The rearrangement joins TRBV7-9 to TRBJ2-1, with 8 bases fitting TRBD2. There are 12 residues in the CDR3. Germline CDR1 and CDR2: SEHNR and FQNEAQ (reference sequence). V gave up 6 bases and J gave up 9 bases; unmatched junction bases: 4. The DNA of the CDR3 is TGTGCCAGCAGTCTCCGGGAGGGTGAGCAGTTCTTC. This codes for CASSLREGEQFF.

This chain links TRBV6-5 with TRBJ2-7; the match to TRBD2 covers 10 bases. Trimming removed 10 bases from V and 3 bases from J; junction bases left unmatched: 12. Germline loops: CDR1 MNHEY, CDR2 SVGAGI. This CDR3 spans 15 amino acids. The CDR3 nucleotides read TGTGCCACGACCCGTACTTGGACTAGCGGCTACGAGCAGTACTTC. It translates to CATTRTWTSGYEQYF.

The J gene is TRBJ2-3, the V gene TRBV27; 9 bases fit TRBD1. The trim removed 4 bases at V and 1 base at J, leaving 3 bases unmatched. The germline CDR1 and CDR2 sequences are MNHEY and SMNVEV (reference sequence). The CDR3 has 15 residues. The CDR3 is CASSSRDRGTDTQYF. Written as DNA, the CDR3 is TGTGCCAGCAGTTCCCGGGACAGGGGCACAGATACGCAGTATTTT.

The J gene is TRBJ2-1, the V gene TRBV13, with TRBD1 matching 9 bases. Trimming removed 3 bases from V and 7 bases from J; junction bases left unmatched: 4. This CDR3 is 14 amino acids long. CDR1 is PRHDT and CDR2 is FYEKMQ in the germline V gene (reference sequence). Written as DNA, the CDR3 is TGTGCCAGCAGCTTGGGACAGGGAGATAATGAGCAGTTCTTC. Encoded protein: CASSLGQGDNEQFF.

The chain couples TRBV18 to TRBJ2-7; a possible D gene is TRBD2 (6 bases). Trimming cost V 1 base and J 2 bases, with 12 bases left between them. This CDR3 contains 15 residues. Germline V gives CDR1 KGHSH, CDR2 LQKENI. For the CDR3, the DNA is TGTGCCAGCTCACCACGGGGGGACCCCACCTACGAGCAGTACTTC. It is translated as CASSPRGDPTYEQYF.